This T cell receptor beta chain was captured in a study of T cells after yellow fever vaccination. The CDR3 is 14 amino acids. V was shortened by 5 bases and J by 6 bases, with 18 bases between the two germline ends. The germline V gene encodes CDR1 SGHDT and CDR2 YYEEEE. As regards this clonotype: The antigen is unknown.

Findings and caveats of the study: Reappearing after the booster were most of the clones from primary vaccination (roughly 95% CD4, 70% to 90% CD8). On re-exposure, the response was weaker but peaked faster, at day 5 versus 15.

A universal primer site and UMIs were added as TCR cDNA was made by 5'RACE template switching. Via MiXCR, TCRdb re-called the 5' RACE reads, giving one row per CDR3 protein. In the table there are roughly 340,000 distinct CDR3 sequences, almost 4% of which are singletons. The sequence was collected from a man between 18 and 35 years old who received the YFV17D yellow fever vaccine. This chain links TRBV5-6 with TRBJ2-7; no clear D gene. The material was PBMCs, obtained 5 days after the yellow fever booster vaccination. CDR3 sequence: CASRTPGSKGEQYF. The CDR3 nucleotides are TGTGCCAGCAGAACTCCGGGCTCAAAGGGCGAGCAGTACTTC.